This entry lists 30 T cell receptor beta chains sequenced from one sample in a study of Graves' ophthalmopathy and Graves' hyperthyroidism. Researchers took RNA transcripts and amplified TCR beta CDR3 regions from them. HTBI primers primed a first-round RT-PCR, and a second-round multiplex PCR followed. TCRdb processed the multiplex PCR reads anew with MiXCR; each CDR3 protein has one entry. The sample includes about 370,000 distinct CDR3 sequences, roughly 17% seen only once; the top ten take 2% to 2.5%. The sequenced sample was peripheral blood. The receptors were gathered from an adult woman with stable Graves' hyperthyroidism.

The rearrangement uses TRBV19 and TRBJ1-5; TRBD1 might be the D (5 bases). Germline CDR1 is LNHDA and CDR2 is SQIVND (reference sequence). The CDR3 consists of 14 residues. Trimming stripped 4 bases from V and 5 bases from J, with 12 bases between. This chain's CDR3 is CASSKGGVDQPQHF. In DNA, the CDR3 is TGTGCCAGTAGTAAAGGAGGGGTAGATCAGCCCCAGCATTTT. The full variable domain, in which reference TRBV19 and TRBJ1-5 provide the parts outside the CDR3, is DGGITQSPKYLFRKEGQNVTLSCEQNLNHDAMYWYRQDPGQGLRLIYYSQIVNDFQKGDIAEGYSVSREKKESFPLTVTSAQKNPTAFYLCASSKGGVDQPQHFGDGTRLSIL.

This clonotype was observed many times. This chain links TRBV6-1 with TRBJ2-2; no clear D. There are 13 residues in the CDR3. The germline gives CDR1 MNHNS, CDR2 SASEGT. Trimming stripped 6 bases from V and 6 bases from J, with 11 bases between. CDR3 sequence (DNA): TGTGCCAGCAGGAGAGTGGACCCCGGGGAGCTGTTTTTT. Translating it yields CASRRVDPGELFF.

This clonotype appeared many times. The chain combines TRBV28 with TRBJ2-4, with TRBD1 matching 12 bases. This CDR3 spans 19 amino acids. Germline V lookup: CDR1 MDHEN, CDR2 SYDVKM. The junction had 12 bases not matched to a gene; V was cut back by 6 bases and J by 0 bases. The DNA of the CDR3 is TGTGCCAGCAGCCCCGGGACAGGGGGCGTGGGTCAAGCCAAAAACATTCAGTACTTC. Its protein is CASSPGTGGVGQAKNIQYF.

This sequence joins TRBV5-3 and TRBJ1-2; 7 bases agree with TRBD1. TRBV5-3 is an open reading frame whose function is uncertain. The CDR3 has 12 residues. CDR3 amino acids: CVSGDRDYGYTF. In DNA, the CDR3 is TGTGTCAGCGGCGACAGGGACTATGGCTACACCTTC.

The chain couples TRBV29-1 to TRBJ1-2, with TRBD1 as a possible D gene (5 bases). The CDR3 spans 15 residues. Germline values: CDR1 SQVTM, CDR2 ANQGSEA. Trimming left V 0 bases short and J 4 bases short, with 15 bases between. The chain's CDR3 is CSVEDIWTPTYGYTF. As DNA, the CDR3 is TGCAGCGTTGAAGATATATGGACACCGACCTATGGCTACACCTTC.

Many counts were recorded for this clonotype. The rearrangement joins TRBV12-3 or TRBV12-4 to TRBJ2-6; D gene ambiguous. The length of the CDR3 is 15 residues. The ends were cut back, 1 base at V and 2 bases at J, with 6 bases in the middle. The CDR3 region has the DNA TGTGCCAGCAGTTTAGTTCAGGCTGGGGCCAACGTCCTGACTTTC. Amino acid sequence: CASSLVQAGANVLTF.

As for this clonotype: One end of the junction is discordant with germline, which a read error may explain. The chain is built from TRBV7-9 and TRBJ2-7, with TRBD2 matching 15 bases. Germline V lookup: CDR1 SEHNR, CDR2 FQNEAQ (reference sequence). CDR3 length equals 15 residues. CDR3 nucleotide sequence: TGTGCCAGCAGCCCCGAGGGACTAGCGGGAGGCGAGCAGTGCTTC. This codes for CASSPEGLAGGEQCF.

This clonotype was recorded at least ten times. The chain is built from TRBV9 and TRBJ1-1, with D unresolved. Germline lookup yields CDR1 SGDLS and CDR2 YYNGEE. With 0 bases removed from V and 1 base from J, the gap between germline ends came to 7 bases. There are 14 residues in the CDR3. CDR3: CASSVVSRNTEAFF. The DNA for the CDR3 is TGTGCCAGCAGCGTAGTGAGCCGGAACACTGAAGCTTTCTTT.

The V and J genes are TRBV6-2 or TRBV6-3 and TRBJ2-7, with TRBD1 matching over 8 bases. This CDR3 is 15 amino acids long. Looked up from germline, CDR1 is MNHEY and CDR2 is SVGEGT. With 2 bases clipped from V and 5 bases from J, the junction kept 8 bases outside the gene matches. The CDR3 protein is CASSYVRGLVDEQYF. The CDR3 nucleotides read TGTGCCAGCAGTTACGTCAGGGGGCTTGTCGACGAGCAGTACTTC.

Ten or more counts support this clonotype. The chain carries TRBV20-1 and TRBJ2-5; D is uncertain. Trimming shortened V by 1 base and J by 6 bases, and 6 bases separated the two germline ends. The CDR3 runs 11 residues. CDR1 and CDR2 from the germline V gene are DFQATT and SNEGSKA (reference sequence). Written as DNA, the CDR3 is TGCAGTGCTAGAGGGGTCAAGACCCAGTACTTC. As protein: CSARGVKTQYF.

This clonotype came up many times. V is TRBV24-1 and J is TRBJ2-5; 10 nucleotides match TRBD1. There are 16 residues in the CDR3. The junction had 3 bases not matched to a gene; V was cut back by 0 bases and J by 3 bases. The germline V gene encodes CDR1 KGHDR and CDR2 SFDVKD. CDR3 protein: CATSDLGQGVEETQYF. CDR3 coding DNA: TGTGCCACCAGTGATTTGGGACAGGGGGTTGAAGAGACCCAGTACTTC.

This clonotype showed up many times. This rearrangement joins TRBV28 to TRBJ2-5; 8 bases align to TRBD1. V lost 5 bases to trimming and J lost 6 bases; unmatched junction nucleotides: 11. CDR1 and CDR2 from the germline V gene are MDHEN and SYDVKM. The CDR3 totals 15 residues. The CDR3 loop is CASSRSLTGGQTQYF. CDR3 nucleotides: TGTGCCAGCAGTCGTTCCCTAACAGGGGGACAGACCCAGTACTTC.

This clonotype was seen many times. This chain links TRBV28 with TRBJ2-4; the D gene is possibly TRBD2 (5 bases). Trimming left V 3 bases short and J 14 bases short, with 14 bases between. The CDR3 runs to 12 residues. From germline, CDR1 is MDHEN and CDR2 SYDVKM. The chain's CDR3 is CASSFRGSVKYF. CDR3 coding DNA: TGTGCCAGCAGTTTTAGAGGGTCGGTTAAGTACTTC.

This clonotype was seen at least ten times. The chain joins TRBV6-5 to TRBJ1-1; weak D call: TRBD1 (5 bases). V was cut by 2 bases and J by 2 bases, with 12 bases left in between. The CDR3 loop spans 15 amino acids. The germline gives CDR1 MNHEY, CDR2 SVGAGI. The CDR3 DNA follows: TGTGCCAGCAGTTACACAAGGGGCTCCAACACTGAAGCTTTCTTT. This sequence encodes CASSYTRGSNTEAFF.

V and J are TRBV30 and TRBJ2-5, with D perhaps matching TRBD1 (5 bases). This CDR3 has 12 amino acids. The germline V gene has CDR1 GTSNPN and CDR2 SVGIG (reference sequence). The V gene lost 0 bases and the J gene lost 5 bases, with 7 bases spanning the gap. For the CDR3, the DNA is TGTGCCTGGAGTGTGAACAGGGAGACCCAGTACTTC. It specifies CAWSVNRETQYF.

Ten or more counts support this clonotype. Germline and junction disagree at one end, which may indicate a read error. The rearrangement links TRBV12-3 or TRBV12-4 to TRBJ2-7, with a weak D call TRBD1 (5 bases). This CDR3 region has 14 residues. The CDR3 DNA reads as TGTGCGAGCACGCAGGGTTCTCTCTCCTACGAGCAGTACTTC. Protein sequence: CASTQGSLSYEQYF.

This clonotype was recorded many times. This rearrangement joins TRBV29-1 to TRBJ2-7, with a weak D call TRBD1 (6 bases). Deletions cut 3 bases from V and 0 bases from J, with 9 bases between. Germline V gives CDR1 SQVTM, CDR2 ANQGSEA. The CDR3 is 13 amino acids. CDR3 coding DNA: TGCAGCGTTGAGGACAGATCCTCCTACGAGCAGTACTTC. As protein: CSVEDRSSYEQYF.

This clonotype was detected many times. The chain is built from TRBV12-3 or TRBV12-4 and TRBJ2-2; no definite D call. The ends were cut back, 3 bases at V and 1 base at J, with 9 bases in the middle. This CDR3 is built from 15 residues. CDR3 protein: CASSFLSGNTGELFF. In DNA, the CDR3 is TGTGCCAGCAGTTTTCTTTCAGGGAACACCGGGGAGCTGTTTTTT.

Many counts were recorded for this clonotype. The rearrangement links TRBV20-1 to TRBJ1-6; possibly TRBD1 for D (6 bases). V was trimmed by 4 bases and J by 7 bases, leaving 14 bases between them. The CDR3 extends over 14 amino acids. The germline CDR1 and CDR2 sequences are DFQATT and SNEGSKA (reference sequence). CDR3 DNA: TGCAGTGCTACCGTGGGACATAAGAATTCACCCCTCCACTTT. Protein: CSATVGHKNSPLHF.

This clonotype was counted at least ten times. V gene TRBV28 combines with J gene TRBJ1-5; perhaps TRBD1 as D (6 bases). Per germline, CDR1 MDHEN and CDR2 SYDVKM. The V end was cut by 7 bases, the J end by 5 bases, with 9 bases between. The CDR3 length is 12 residues. As DNA, the CDR3 is TGTGCCAGCATGACAGGATATCAGCCCCAGCATTTT. Amino acid sequence: CASMTGYQPQHF.

This clonotype has more than one count but fewer than ten. An end of the junction differs from the germline gene, which may be a read error. V usage is TRBV28 and J usage is TRBJ2-2; D is perhaps TRBD2 (7 bases). This CDR3 spans 18 amino acids. The germline CDR1 and CDR2 sequences are MDHEN and SYDVKM. The CDR3 is CASSLRGGTGFSNRELCF. CDR3 DNA: TGTGCTAGCAGTCTTCGCGGGGGCACGGGCTTCTCCAACCGGGAGCTGTGTTTT.

This clonotype was seen only once. The chain recombines TRBV6-5 with TRBJ2-7, with 8 positions matching TRBD2. The CDR3 runs 15 residues. Trimming took 3 bases from V and 3 from J; bases not matched to a gene: 7. The germline CDR1 and CDR2 sequences are MNHEY and SVGAGI. The CDR3 sequence: CASSYAGGDYYEQYF. DNA of the CDR3: TGTGCCAGCAGTTATGCGGGGGGAGATTACTACGAGCAGTACTTC.

In regard to this clonotype: A read error may be the cause here, since a much bigger clone is one base away. The gene calls are TRBV11-2 and TRBJ2-7; 10 nucleotides line up with TRBD1. The CDR3 has 16 amino acids. Germline loops: CDR1 SGHAT, CDR2 FQNNGV. This CDR3 reads CASSDPPGQGFYEQDF. For the CDR3, the DNA is TGTGCCAGCAGCGACCCCCCGGGACAGGGGTTTTACGAGCAGGACTTC.

Notes on this clonotype: The CDR3 does not end in the conserved phenylalanine or tryptophan, so this is likely a read error. The V call is TRBV4-1, the J call TRBJ2-3; the D is unclear. CDR3 length: 13 residues. Germline CDR1 and CDR2: MGHRA and YSYEKL. Trimming shortened V by 0 bases and J by 4 bases, and 5 bases separated the two germline ends. CDR3 region: CASSQDRPDTQYC. DNA of the CDR3: TGCGCCAGCAGCCAAGATCGGCCAGATACGCAGTATTGT.

This clonotype showed up many times. This sequence joins TRBV7-3 and TRBJ2-7; TRBD2 might be the D (6 bases). The germline V gene encodes CDR1 SGHTA and CDR2 FQGTGA. V was trimmed by 5 bases and J by 5 bases, leaving 16 bases between them. The CDR3 contains 14 residues. CDR3 loop: CASSRSGDGDEQYF. CDR3 sequence (DNA): TGTGCCAGCAGCCGCTCGGGGGACGGAGACGAGCAGTACTTC.

This chain joins TRBV6-1 and TRBJ1-3, with D unresolved. V dropped 2 bases and J dropped 5 bases, with 13 bases sitting between them. Germline V gene data show CDR1 as MNHNS and CDR2 as SASEGT. This CDR3 comprises 15 residues. The CDR3 region has the DNA TGTGCCAGCAGTGAAAGTACTGGGTACCGAAACACCATATATTTT. The encoded protein is CASSESTGYRNTIYF.

This clonotype has more than one count but fewer than ten. The conserved phenylalanine or tryptophan is not found at the CDR3 terminus, so this likely reflects a read error. The chain recombines TRBV6-1 with TRBJ1-1; 8 bases line up with TRBD1. From germline, CDR1 is MNHNS and CDR2 SASEGT. J gave up 5 bases and V 4 bases, and 3 bases lay outside the gene matches. This CDR3 comprises 13 residues. CDR3 in DNA: TGTGCCAGCAGTGGACAGGGGAGGACTGAAGCTTTCCTT. Translated: CASSGQGRTEAFL.

This clonotype has more than one count but fewer than ten. The V call is TRBV18, the J call TRBJ2-6; D gene unclear. Per germline, CDR1 KGHSH and CDR2 LQKENI. V lost 4 bases, J lost 1 base, and 17 bases lay in between. This CDR3 is built from 18 residues. The CDR3 loop reads CASSLQGNPRSGANVLTF. Here the CDR3 DNA reads TGTGCCAGCTCACTCCAAGGGAACCCGAGATCTGGGGCCAACGTCCTGACTTTC. Variable domain in full (rest from reference TRBV18 and TRBJ2-6): NAGVMQNPRHLVRRRGQEARLRCSPMKGHSHVYWYRQLPEEGLKFMVYLQKENIIDESGMPKERFSAEFPKEGPSILRIQQVVRGDSAAYFCASSLQGNPRSGANVLTFGAGSRLTVL.

The V call is TRBV19, the J call TRBJ1-1, with D unclear. The V end was cut by 5 bases, the J end by 8 bases, with 9 bases between. The germline V gene encodes CDR1 LNHDA and CDR2 SQIVND (reference sequence). CDR3 length equals 11 residues. This CDR3 is CASSGVSEAFF. Here the CDR3 DNA reads TGTGCCAGTAGTGGGGTATCCGAAGCTTTCTTT.

This clonotype was found many times. The chain is built from TRBV20-1 and TRBJ1-5; no clear D. V was clipped by 3 bases and J by 0 bases, with 6 bases between them. Looked up from germline, CDR1 is DFQATT and CDR2 is SNEGSKA (reference sequence). This CDR3 has 13 residues. For the CDR3, the DNA is TGCAGTGCTAGCTTCGGTAGCAATCAGCCCCAGCATTTT. Protein: CSASFGSNQPQHF.